The 15 T cell receptor beta chains given below trace back to one sample, sequenced in a study of Ad26.COV2.S vaccination and SARS-CoV-2 variants. Libraries were prepared by immunoSEQ multiplex PCR; TCRdb keeps only in-frame clonotypes and omits some of them. The data hold 500,000 or so clones, with roughly 89% observed a single time. Treatment meaning: about 20 received Ad26.COV2.S at low or high dose, single or two shots; about 5 received placebo; per-sample allocation not given. Collection of the samples took place on day 63 after the first injection of vaccine or placebo. The starting material was peripheral blood, obtained in a trial of Ad26.COV2.S vaccine versus placebo. The receptors shown here come from a person between 18 and 60 years old who received the Ad26.COV2.S COVID-19 vaccine or a placebo.

The chain employs TRBV4-2 and TRBJ2-7; D assignment may be TRBD1 or TRBD2 (5 bases each). CDR1 is LGHNA, CDR2 YNFKEQ, per germline. V lost 4 bases, J lost 7 bases, and 20 bases lay in between. The CDR3 is 15 residues long. The CDR3 here is CASSLGTANDSEQYF. CDR3 DNA sequence: TGTGCCAGCAGCCTTGGGACGGCCAACGACTCGGAGCAGTACTTC.

This clone appeared a few times. The chain couples TRBV6-2 or TRBV6-3 to TRBJ2-1; TRBD2 aligns across 10 bases. The germline gives CDR1 MNHEY, CDR2 SVGEGT. V lost 5 bases and J lost 3; bases outside the gene matches: 10. The CDR3 is 17 residues long. The CDR3 sequence: CASSILAGLDGYNEQFF. Written as DNA, the CDR3 is TGTGCCAGCAGTATACTAGCGGGATTGGACGGCTACAATGAGCAGTTCTTC.

For the CDR3, the DNA is TGCAGCGTTGGGAGTGCGCAGAGCATCTACAATGAGCAGTTCTTC. Encoded protein: CSVGSAQSIYNEQFF. This sequence joins TRBV29-1 and TRBJ2-1; the D is unclear. Germline V gives CDR1 SQVTM, CDR2 ANQGSEA. V was shortened by 4 bases and J by 3 bases, with 16 bases between the two germline ends. The length of the CDR3 is 15 residues.

The genes are TRBV7-8 and TRBJ2-2; the match to TRBD2 covers 7 bases. Germline V gene data show CDR1 as SGHVS and CDR2 as FQNEAQ. CDR3 size: 15 residues. With 6 bases clipped from V and 4 bases from J, the junction kept 8 bases outside the gene matches. The CDR3 coding sequence is TGTGCCAGCAGGATCAGCGGGACCCTCACCGGGGAGCTGTTTTTT. Translating gives CASRISGTLTGELFF. Full variable domain (remainder filled in from reference TRBV7-8 and TRBJ2-2): GAGVSQSPRYKVAKRGQDVALRCDPISGHVSLFWYQQALGQGPEFLTYFQNEAQLDKSGLPSDRFFAERPEGSVSTLKIQRTQQEDSAVYLCASRISGTLTGELFFGEGSRLTVL.

The rearrangement links TRBV29-1 to TRBJ2-7; 7 nucleotides agree with TRBD2. CDR1 is SQVTM, CDR2 ANQGSEA, per germline. The CDR3 sequence is 14 residues long. The V gene end was trimmed by 5 bases and the J gene end by 4 bases; junction bases not matched to a gene: 11. DNA for the CDR3: TGCAGCGTTATACAAGGGCCGGGGGGTTACGAGCAGTACTTC. This sequence encodes CSVIQGPGGYEQYF.

This sequence joins TRBV5-5 and TRBJ1-4; D is unresolved. V was trimmed by 4 bases and J by 8 bases, leaving 12 bases between them. The CDR3 is 13 residues long. Germline V lookup: CDR1 SGHKS, CDR2 YYEKEE (reference sequence). This chain's CDR3 is CASSRGSGEKLFF. The CDR3 DNA reads TGTGCCAGCAGCCGGGGTTCGGGCGAAAAACTGTTTTTT.

This chain connects TRBV7-3 to TRBJ2-5, with D possibly TRBD2 on 5 matching bases. Looked up from germline, CDR1 is SGHTA and CDR2 is FQGTGA. V was shortened by 4 bases and J by 4 bases, with 10 bases between the two germline ends. The CDR3 loop spans 13 amino acids. This CDR3 reads CASSSTSLETQYF. The CDR3 bases are TGTGCCAGCAGCTCAACTAGTCTAGAGACCCAGTACTTC. Combining the CDR3 with reference TRBV7-3 and TRBJ2-5 gives the whole variable domain GAGVSQTPSNKVTEKGKYVELRCDPISGHTALYWYRQSLGQGPEFLIYFQGTGAADDSGLPNDRFFAVRPEGSVSTLKIQRTERGDSAVYLCASSSTSLETQYFGPGTRLLVL.

The V call is TRBV27, the J call TRBJ2-1; the match to TRBD1 covers 10 bases. V lost 6 bases, J lost 7 bases, and 9 bases stayed unmatched. The CDR3 covers 15 residues. Germline lookup yields CDR1 MNHEY and CDR2 SMNVEV (reference sequence). Here the CDR3 DNA reads TGTGCCAGCAGCCCCGGACAGGGGGTGATGAATGAGCAGTTCTTC. It yields the protein CASSPGQGVMNEQFF.

The V gene is TRBV18, the J gene TRBJ2-5; possibly TRBD2 for D (5 bases). The V end was cut by 6 bases, the J end by 3 bases, with 14 bases between. This CDR3 has 14 residues. Germline loops: CDR1 KGHSH, CDR2 LQKENI. Here the CDR3 DNA reads TGTGCCAGCTCCCAACTGAGGGTTGAAGAGACCCAGTACTTC. It specifies CASSQLRVEETQYF.

The CDR3 sequence: CASSGDAYNSPLHF. CDR3 nucleotide sequence: TGTGCCAGCAGCGGGGACGCCTATAATTCACCCCTCCACTTT. The chain joins TRBV5-4 to TRBJ1-6, with a possible D match to TRBD1 (5 bases). CDR3 length equals 14 residues. Germline assignment: CDR1 SGHNT and CDR2 YYREEE (reference sequence). Trimming removed 4 bases from V and 2 bases from J, with 7 bases in between.

The chain combines TRBV18 with TRBJ2-7; D unresolved. Trimming shortened V by 6 bases and J by 0 bases, and 12 bases separated the two germline ends. Germline CDR1 is KGHSH and CDR2 is LQKENI. The CDR3 has 14 amino acids. The chain's CDR3 is CASSKNPPSYEQYF. DNA for the CDR3: TGTGCCAGCTCCAAGAATCCCCCCTCCTACGAGCAGTACTTC.

For this clone: This specimen includes other DNA sequences encoding the same CDR3. J is TRBJ2-1 and V is TRBV5-1; the D is unclear. V was shortened by 0 bases and J by 4 bases, with 8 bases between the two germline ends. In germline, CDR1 is SGHRS, CDR2 YFSETQ. The CDR3 runs to 14 residues. DNA for the CDR3: TGCGCCAGCAGCTTGGAGGCTACATACAATGAGCAGTTCTTC. As protein: CASSLEATYNEQFF. Complete variable domain (other parts from reference TRBV5-1 and TRBJ2-1): KAGVTQTPRYLIKTRGQQVTLSCSPISGHRSVSWYQQTPGQGLQFLFEYFSETQRNKGNFPGRFSGRQFSNSRSEMNVSTLELGDSALYLCASSLEATYNEQFFGPGTRLTVL.

This chain links TRBV7-8 with TRBJ1-4; no reliable D call. CDR1 is SGHVS and CDR2 is FQNEAQ in the germline V gene. The CDR3 has 14 residues. Trimming shortened V by 4 bases and J by 8 bases, and 14 bases separated the two germline ends. This CDR3 reads CASSSDWGWEKLFF. Here the CDR3 DNA reads TGTGCCAGCAGCTCCGACTGGGGTTGGGAAAAACTGTTTTTT.

The rearrangement uses TRBV28 and TRBJ2-2; D possibly corresponds to TRBD1 (5 bases). The CDR3 extends over 14 amino acids. Germline loops: CDR1 MDHEN, CDR2 SYDVKM. V lost 8 bases, J lost 4 bases, and 14 bases lay in between. CDR3 region: CASYLQGGTGELFF. CDR3 bases: TGTGCCAGCTATCTGCAGGGTGGCACCGGGGAGCTGTTTTTT.

This chain connects TRBV11-3 to TRBJ1-4; possibly TRBD1 for D (6 bases). CDR3 size: 14 residues. The V end lost 3 bases, the J end lost 3 bases, and 8 bases lay between the germline ends. Germline-derived CDR1 and CDR2 are SGHNT and YENEEA. The CDR3 sequence: CASSFTGSNEKLFF. The CDR3 DNA reads as TGTGCCAGCAGCTTTACAGGGTCTAATGAAAAACTGTTTTTT.